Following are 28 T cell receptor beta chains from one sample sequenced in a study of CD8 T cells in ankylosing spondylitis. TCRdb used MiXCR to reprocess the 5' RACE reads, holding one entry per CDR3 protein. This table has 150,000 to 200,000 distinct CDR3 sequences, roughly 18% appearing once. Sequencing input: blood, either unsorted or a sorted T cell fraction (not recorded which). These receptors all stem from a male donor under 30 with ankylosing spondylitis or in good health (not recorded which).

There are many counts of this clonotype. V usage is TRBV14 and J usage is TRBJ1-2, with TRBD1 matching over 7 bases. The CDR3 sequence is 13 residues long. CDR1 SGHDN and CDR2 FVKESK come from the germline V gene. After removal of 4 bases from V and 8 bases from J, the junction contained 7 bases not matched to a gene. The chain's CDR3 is CASSPSRGSGYTF. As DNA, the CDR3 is TGTGCCAGCAGCCCATCCAGGGGGAGCGGCTACACCTTC.

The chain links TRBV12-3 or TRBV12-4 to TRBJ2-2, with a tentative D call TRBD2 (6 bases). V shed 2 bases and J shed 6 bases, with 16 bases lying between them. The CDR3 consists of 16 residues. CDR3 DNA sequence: TGTGCCAGCAGTTTACTAACAGTAGCGGCACCCGGGGAGCTGTTTTTT. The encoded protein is CASSLLTVAAPGELFF.

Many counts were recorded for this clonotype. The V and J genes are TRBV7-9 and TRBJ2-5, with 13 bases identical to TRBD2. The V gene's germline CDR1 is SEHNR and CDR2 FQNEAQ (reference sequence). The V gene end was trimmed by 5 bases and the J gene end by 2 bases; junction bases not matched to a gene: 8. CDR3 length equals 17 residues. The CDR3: CASSRGLAGVWQETQYF. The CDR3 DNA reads TGTGCCAGCAGCCGTGGACTAGCGGGAGTATGGCAAGAGACCCAGTACTTC.

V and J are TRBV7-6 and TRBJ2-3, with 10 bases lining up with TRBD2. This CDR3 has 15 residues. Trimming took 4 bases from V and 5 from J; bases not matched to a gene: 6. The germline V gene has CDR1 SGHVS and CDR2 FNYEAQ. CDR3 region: CASSSRLAGGDTQYF. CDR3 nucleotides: TGTGCCAGCAGCTCTCGACTAGCGGGTGGAGATACGCAGTATTTT.

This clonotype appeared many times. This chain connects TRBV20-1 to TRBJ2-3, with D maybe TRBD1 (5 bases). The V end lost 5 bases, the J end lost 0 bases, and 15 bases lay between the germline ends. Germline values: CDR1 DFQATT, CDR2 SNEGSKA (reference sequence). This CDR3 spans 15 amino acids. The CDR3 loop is CSAGKGISSTDTQYF. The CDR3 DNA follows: TGCAGTGCTGGAAAGGGGATATCTAGCACAGATACGCAGTATTTT.

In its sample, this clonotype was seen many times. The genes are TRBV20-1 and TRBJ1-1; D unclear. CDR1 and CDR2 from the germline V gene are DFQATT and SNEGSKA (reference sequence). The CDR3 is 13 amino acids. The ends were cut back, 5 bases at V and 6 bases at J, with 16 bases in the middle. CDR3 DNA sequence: TGCAGTGCTTTGCCGGGGATTGGTGCTGAAGCTTTCTTT. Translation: CSALPGIGAEAFF.

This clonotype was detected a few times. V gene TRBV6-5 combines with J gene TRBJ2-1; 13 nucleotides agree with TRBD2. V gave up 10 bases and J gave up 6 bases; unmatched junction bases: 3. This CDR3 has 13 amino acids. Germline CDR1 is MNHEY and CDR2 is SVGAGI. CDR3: CATGLAGTNEQFF. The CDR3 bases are TGTGCCACGGGACTAGCGGGAACCAATGAGCAGTTCTTC.

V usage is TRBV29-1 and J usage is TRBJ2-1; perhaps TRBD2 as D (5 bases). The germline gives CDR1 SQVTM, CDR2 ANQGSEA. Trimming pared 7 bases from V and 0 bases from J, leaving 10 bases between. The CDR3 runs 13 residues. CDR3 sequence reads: CSARTSSYNEQFF. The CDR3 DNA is TGCAGCGCACGAACTAGCTCCTACAATGAGCAGTTCTTC.

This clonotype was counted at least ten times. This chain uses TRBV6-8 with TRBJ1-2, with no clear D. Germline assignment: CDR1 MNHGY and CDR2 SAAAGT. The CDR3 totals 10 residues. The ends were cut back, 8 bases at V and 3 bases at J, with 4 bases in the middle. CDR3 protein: CASPDYGYTF. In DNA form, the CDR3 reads TGTGCCAGCCCAGACTATGGCTACACCTTC.

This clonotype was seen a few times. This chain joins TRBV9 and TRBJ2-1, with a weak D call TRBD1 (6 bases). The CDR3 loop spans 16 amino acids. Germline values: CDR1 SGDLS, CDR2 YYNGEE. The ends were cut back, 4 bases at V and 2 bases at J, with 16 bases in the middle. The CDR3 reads CASSPQGLQTYNEQFF. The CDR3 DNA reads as TGTGCCAGCAGCCCCCAGGGGCTGCAGACCTACAATGAGCAGTTCTTC.

Written as DNA, the CDR3 is TGCGCCAGCAGCCAAGAGTGGCGGGAGGGCCATGATACGCAGTATTTT. It translates to CASSQEWREGHDTQYF. The chain links TRBV4-3 to TRBJ2-3, with TRBD2 matching over 9 bases. Germline assignment: CDR1 LGHNA and CDR2 YSLEER. V lost 0 bases to trimming and J lost 6 bases; unmatched junction nucleotides: 7. The CDR3 consists of 16 residues.

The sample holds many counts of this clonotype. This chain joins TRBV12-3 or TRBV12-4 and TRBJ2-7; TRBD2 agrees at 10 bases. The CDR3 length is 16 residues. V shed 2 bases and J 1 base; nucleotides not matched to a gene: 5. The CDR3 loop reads CASSLNLAGDSYEQYF. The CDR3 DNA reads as TGTGCCAGCAGTTTAAATCTAGCGGGAGATTCCTACGAGCAGTACTTC.

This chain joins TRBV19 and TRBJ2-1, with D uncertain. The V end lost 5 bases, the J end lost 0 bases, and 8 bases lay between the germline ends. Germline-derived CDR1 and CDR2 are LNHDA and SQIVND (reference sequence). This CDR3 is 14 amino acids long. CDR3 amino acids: CASSLSPSYNEQFF. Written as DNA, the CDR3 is TGTGCCAGTAGTCTCAGCCCCTCCTACAATGAGCAGTTCTTC.

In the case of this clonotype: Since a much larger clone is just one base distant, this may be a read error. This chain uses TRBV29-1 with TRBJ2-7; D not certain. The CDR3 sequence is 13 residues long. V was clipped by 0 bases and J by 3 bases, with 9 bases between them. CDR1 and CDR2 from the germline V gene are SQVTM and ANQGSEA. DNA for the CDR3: TGCAGCGTTGAAGATCTCAGCCACTACGAGCAGTACTTC. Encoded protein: CSVEDLSHYEQYF.

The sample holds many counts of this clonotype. The CDR3 bases are TGTGCCAGCAGCCAAGGACCCCTTTCGGATACGCAGTATTTT. Amino acids: CASSQGPLSDTQYF. The genes are TRBV3-1 and TRBJ2-3; D unclear. Germline V CDR1 and CDR2: LGHDT, YNNKEL (reference sequence). The CDR3 covers 14 residues. Trimming took 1 base from V and 6 from J, leaving 11 bases between them.

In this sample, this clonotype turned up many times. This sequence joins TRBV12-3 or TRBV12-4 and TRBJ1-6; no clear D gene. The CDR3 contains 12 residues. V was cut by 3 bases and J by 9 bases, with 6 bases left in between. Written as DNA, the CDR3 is TGTGCCAGCAGTTTTGAAGGTTCACCCCTCCACTTT. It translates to CASSFEGSPLHF.

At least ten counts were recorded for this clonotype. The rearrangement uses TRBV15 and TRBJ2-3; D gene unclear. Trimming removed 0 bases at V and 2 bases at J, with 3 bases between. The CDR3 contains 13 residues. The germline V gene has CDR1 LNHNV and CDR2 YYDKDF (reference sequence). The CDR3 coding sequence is TGTGCCACCAGCAGAGATTCCACAGATACGCAGTATTTT. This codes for CATSRDSTDTQYF.

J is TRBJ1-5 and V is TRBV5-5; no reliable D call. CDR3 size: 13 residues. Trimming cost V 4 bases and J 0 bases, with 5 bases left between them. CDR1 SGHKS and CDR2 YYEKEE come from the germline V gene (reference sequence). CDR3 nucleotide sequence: TGTGCCAGCAGCAAGTATAGCAATCAGCCCCAGCATTTT. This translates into CASSKYSNQPQHF.

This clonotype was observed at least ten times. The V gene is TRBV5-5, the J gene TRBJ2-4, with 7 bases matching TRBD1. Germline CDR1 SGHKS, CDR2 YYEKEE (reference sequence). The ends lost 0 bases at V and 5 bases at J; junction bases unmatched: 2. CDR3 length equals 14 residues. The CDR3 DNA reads TGTGCCAGCAGCTTGGTTACAGGGGAAAACATTCAGTACTTC. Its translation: CASSLVTGENIQYF.

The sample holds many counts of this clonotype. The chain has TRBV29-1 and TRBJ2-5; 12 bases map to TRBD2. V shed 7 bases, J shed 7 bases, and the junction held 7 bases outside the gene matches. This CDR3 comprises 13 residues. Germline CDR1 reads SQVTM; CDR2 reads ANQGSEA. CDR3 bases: TGCAGCGCCAGGCTAGCGGGAGGGGGGACCCAGTACTTC. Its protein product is CSARLAGGGTQYF.

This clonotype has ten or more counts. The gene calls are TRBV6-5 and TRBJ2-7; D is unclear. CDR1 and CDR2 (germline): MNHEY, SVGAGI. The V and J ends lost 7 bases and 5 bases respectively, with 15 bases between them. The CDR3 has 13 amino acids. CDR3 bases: TGTGCCAGCACCTCCGGAAATGCGAACGAGCAGTACTTC. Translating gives CASTSGNANEQYF.

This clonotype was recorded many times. The CDR3 DNA reads as TGTGCCAGCAGTTACTCGATTGGGGGTCAGCCCCAGCATTTT. It specifies CASSYSIGGQPQHF. J is TRBJ1-5 and V is TRBV6-5; perhaps TRBD1 as D (5 bases). The CDR3 totals 14 residues. V was cut by 0 bases and J by 6 bases, with 9 bases left in between. CDR1 and CDR2 (germline): MNHEY, SVGAGI.

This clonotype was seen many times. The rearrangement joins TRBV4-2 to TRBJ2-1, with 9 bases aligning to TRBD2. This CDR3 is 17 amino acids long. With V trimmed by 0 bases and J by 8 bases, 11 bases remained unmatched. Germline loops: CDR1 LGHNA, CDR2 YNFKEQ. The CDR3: CASSQDPPREGGDEQFF. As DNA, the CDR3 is TGTGCCAGCAGCCAAGATCCCCCGCGGGAGGGGGGCGATGAGCAGTTCTTC.

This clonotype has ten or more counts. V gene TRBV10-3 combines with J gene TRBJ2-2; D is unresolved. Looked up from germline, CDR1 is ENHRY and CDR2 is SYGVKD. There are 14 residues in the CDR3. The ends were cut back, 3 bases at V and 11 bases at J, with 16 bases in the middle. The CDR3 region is CAISERRATHELFF. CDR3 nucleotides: TGTGCCATCAGTGAAAGAAGGGCTACCCATGAGCTGTTTTTT.

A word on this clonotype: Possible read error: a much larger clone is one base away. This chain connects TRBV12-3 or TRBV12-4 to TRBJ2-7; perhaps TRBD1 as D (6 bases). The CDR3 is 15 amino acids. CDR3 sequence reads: CASSLAADSYWELYF. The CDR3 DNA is TGTGCCAGCAGTTTAGCCGCGGACAGCTACTGGGAGCTGTACTTC.

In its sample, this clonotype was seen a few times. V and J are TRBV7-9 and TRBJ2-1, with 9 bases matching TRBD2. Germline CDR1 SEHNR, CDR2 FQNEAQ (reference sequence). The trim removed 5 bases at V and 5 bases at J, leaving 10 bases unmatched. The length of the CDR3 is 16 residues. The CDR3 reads CASSHLAGVRNNEQFF. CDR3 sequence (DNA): TGTGCCAGCAGCCACTTAGCGGGAGTTAGGAACAATGAGCAGTTCTTC. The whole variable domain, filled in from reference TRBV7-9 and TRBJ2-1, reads DTGVSQNPRHKITKRGQNVTFRCDPISEHNRLYWYRQTLGQGPEFLTYFQNEAQLEKSRLLSDRFSAERPKGSFSTLEIQRTEQGDSAMYLCASSHLAGVRNNEQFFGPGTRLTVL.

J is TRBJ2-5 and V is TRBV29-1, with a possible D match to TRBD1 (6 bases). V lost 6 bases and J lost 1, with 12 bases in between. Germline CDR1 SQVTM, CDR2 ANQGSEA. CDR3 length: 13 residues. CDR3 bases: TGCAGCGTGAATGGGGACACCCAAGAGACCCAGTACTTC. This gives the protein CSVNGDTQETQYF.

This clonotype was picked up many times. The chain's CDR3 is CSVENPSSLSYNEQFF. The CDR3 region has the DNA TGCAGCGTTGAGAATCCTAGCTCCCTCTCCTACAATGAGCAGTTCTTC. The chain couples TRBV29-1 to TRBJ2-1; D might be TRBD2 (5 bases). Per germline, CDR1 SQVTM and CDR2 ANQGSEA. V lost 3 bases, J lost 0 bases, and 15 bases lay in between. The CDR3 sequence is 16 residues long.